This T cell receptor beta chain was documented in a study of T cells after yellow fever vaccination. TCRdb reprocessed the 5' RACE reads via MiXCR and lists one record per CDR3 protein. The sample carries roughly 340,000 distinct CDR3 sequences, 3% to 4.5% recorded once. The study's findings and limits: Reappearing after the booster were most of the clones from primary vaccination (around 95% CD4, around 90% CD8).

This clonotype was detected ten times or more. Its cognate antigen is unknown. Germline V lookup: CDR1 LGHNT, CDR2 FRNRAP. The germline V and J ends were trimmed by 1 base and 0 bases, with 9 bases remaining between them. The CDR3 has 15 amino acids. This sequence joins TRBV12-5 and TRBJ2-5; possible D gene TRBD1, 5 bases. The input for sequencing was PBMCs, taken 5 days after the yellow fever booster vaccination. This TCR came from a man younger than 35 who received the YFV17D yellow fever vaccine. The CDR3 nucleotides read TGTGCTAGTGGTTTGGGGACATTGTACCAAGAGACCCAGTACTTC. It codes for CASGLGTLYQETQYF.